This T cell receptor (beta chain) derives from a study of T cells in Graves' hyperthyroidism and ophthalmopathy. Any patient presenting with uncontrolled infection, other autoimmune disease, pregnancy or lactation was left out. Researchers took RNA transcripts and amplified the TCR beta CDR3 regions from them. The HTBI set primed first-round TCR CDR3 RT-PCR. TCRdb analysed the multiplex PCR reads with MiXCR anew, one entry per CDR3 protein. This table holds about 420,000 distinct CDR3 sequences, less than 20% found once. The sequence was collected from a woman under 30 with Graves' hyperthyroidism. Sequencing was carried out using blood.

CDR3 residues: CASRPTPGTGGGGNNQPQHF. The CDR3, as DNA: TGTGCCAGCAGGCCTACCCCAGGGACAGGGGGTGGTGGTAACAATCAGCCCCAGCATTTT. The chain couples TRBV6-1 to TRBJ1-5; TRBD1 matches 11 bases. The germline V gene encodes CDR1 MNHNS and CDR2 SASEGT. V shed 6 bases and J 3 bases; nucleotides not matched to a gene: 19. This CDR3 region has 20 residues.